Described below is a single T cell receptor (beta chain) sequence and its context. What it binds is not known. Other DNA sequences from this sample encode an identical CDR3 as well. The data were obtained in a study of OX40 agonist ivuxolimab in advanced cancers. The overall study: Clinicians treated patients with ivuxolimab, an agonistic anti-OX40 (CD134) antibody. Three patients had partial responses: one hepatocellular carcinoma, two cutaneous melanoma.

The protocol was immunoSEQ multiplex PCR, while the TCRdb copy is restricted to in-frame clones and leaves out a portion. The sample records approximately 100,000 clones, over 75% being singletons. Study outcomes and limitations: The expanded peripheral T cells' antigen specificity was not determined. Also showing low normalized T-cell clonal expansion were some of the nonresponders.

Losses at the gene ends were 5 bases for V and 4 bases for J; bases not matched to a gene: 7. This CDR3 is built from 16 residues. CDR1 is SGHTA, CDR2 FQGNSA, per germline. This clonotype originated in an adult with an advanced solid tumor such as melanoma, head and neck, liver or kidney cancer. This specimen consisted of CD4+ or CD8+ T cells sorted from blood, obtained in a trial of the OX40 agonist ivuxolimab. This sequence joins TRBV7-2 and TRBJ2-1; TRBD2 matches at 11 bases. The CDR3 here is CASSLEGTSGYNEQFF. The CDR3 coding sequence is TGTGCCAGCAGCCTCGAGGGGACTAGCGGATACAATGAGCAGTTCTTC.